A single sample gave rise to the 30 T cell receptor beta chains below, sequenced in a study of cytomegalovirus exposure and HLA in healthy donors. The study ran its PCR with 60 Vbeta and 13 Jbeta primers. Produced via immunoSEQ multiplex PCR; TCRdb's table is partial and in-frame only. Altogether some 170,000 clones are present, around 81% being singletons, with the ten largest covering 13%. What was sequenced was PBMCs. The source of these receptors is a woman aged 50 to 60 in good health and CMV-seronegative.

DNA for the CDR3: TGTGCCAGCAGCCCTCCCGGACTAGCCAAAAACATTCAGTACTTC. This sequence encodes CASSPPGLAKNIQYF. The genes are TRBV14 and TRBJ2-4, with D possibly being TRBD2 (5 bases). Germline V gene data show CDR1 as SGHDN and CDR2 as FVKESK. This CDR3 has 15 amino acids. V lost 4 bases, J lost 0 bases, and 10 bases lay in between.

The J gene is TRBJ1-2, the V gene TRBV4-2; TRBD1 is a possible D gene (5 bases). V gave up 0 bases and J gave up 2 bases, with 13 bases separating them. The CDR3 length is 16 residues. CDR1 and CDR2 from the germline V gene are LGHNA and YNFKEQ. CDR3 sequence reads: CASSQDGDFINYGYTF. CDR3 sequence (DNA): TGTGCCAGCAGCCAAGATGGGGACTTCATAAACTATGGCTACACCTTC.

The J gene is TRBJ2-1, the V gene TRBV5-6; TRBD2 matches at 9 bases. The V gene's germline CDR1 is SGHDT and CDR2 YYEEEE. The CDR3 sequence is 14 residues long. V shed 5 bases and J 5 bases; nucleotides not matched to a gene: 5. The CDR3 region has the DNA TGTGCCAGCAGGACCGGGACTAGCAACAATGAGCAGTTCTTC. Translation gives CASRTGTSNNEQFF.

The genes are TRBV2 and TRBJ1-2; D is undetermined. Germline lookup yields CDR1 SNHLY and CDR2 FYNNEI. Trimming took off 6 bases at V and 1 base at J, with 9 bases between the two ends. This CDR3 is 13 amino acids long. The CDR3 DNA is TGTGCCAGCAGCCCACAGATTAACTATGGCTACACCTTC. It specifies CASSPQINYGYTF.

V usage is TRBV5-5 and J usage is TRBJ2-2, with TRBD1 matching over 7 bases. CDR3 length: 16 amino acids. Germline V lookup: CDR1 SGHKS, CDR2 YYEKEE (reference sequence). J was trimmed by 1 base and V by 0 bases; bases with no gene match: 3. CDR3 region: CASSLGGGRNTGELFF. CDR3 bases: TGTGCCAGCAGCTTGGGAGGGGGCCGGAACACCGGGGAGCTGTTTTTT. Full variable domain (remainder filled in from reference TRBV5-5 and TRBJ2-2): DAGVTQSPTHLIKTRGQQVTLRCSPISGHKSVSWYQQVLGQGPQFIFQYYEKEERGRGNFPDRFSARQFPNYSSELNVNALLLGDSALYLCASSLGGGRNTGELFFGEGSRLTVL.

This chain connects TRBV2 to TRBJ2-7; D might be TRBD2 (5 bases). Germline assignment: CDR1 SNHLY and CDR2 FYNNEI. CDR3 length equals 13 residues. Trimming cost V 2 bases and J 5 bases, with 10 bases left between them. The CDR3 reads CASSEWTGDEQYF. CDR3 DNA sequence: TGTGCCAGCAGTGAATGGACTGGGGACGAGCAGTACTTC.

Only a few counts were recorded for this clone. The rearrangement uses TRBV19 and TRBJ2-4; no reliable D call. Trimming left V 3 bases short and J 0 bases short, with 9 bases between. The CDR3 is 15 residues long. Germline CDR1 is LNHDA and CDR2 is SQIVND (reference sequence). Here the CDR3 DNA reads TGTGCCAGTAGTATGGTAGCACTAGCCAAAAACATTCAGTACTTC. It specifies CASSMVALAKNIQYF.

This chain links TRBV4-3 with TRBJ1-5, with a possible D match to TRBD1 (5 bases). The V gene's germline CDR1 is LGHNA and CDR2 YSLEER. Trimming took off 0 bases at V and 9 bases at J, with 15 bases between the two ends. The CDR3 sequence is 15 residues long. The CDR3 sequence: CASSQDSGGKRPQHF. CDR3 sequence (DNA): TGCGCCAGCAGCCAAGATTCGGGGGGGAAGAGGCCCCAGCATTTT.

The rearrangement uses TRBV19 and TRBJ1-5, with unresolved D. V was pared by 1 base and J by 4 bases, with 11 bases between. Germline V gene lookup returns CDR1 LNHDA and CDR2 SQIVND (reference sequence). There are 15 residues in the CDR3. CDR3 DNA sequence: TGTGCCAGTAGTATAGGTGAGCGAGGGAATCAGCCCCAGCATTTT. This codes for CASSIGERGNQPQHF.

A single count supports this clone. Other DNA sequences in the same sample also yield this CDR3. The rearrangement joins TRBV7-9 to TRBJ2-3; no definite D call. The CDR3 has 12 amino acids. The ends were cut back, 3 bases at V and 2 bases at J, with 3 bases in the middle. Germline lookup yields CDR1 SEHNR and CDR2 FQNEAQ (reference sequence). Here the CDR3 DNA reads TGTGCCAGCAGCTTCCTCACAGATACGCAGTATTTT. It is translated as CASSFLTDTQYF.

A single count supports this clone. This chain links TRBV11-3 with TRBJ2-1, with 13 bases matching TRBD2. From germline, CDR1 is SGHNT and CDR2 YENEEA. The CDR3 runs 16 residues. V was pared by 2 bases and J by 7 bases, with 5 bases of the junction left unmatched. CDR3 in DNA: TGTGCCAGCAGCTTACGGGGGGGACTAGCGGGGAATGAGCAGTTCTTC. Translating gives CASSLRGGLAGNEQFF.

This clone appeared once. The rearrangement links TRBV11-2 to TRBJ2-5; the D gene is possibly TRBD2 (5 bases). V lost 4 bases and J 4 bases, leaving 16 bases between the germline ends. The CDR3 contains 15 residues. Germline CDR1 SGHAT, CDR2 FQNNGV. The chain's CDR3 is CASSYLARVRETQYF. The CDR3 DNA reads TGTGCCAGCAGCTACCTAGCAAGGGTCCGAGAGACCCAGTACTTC.

The CDR3 DNA sequence: TGCAGCGCAAGGGACTTTTTCAATGAGCAGTTCTTC. It yields the protein CSARDFFNEQFF. This chain connects TRBV29-1 to TRBJ2-1, with a possible D match to TRBD2 (6 bases). The CDR3 has 12 amino acids. The V end lost 7 bases, the J end lost 6 bases, and 13 bases lay between the germline ends. The germline CDR1 and CDR2 sequences are SQVTM and ANQGSEA.

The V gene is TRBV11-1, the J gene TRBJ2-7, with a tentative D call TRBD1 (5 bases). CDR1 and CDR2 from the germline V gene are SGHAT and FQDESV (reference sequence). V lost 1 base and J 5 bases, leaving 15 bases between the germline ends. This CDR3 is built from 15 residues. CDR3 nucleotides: TGTGCCAGCAGCTTAGGTGGGCAGGGCAAACACGAGCAGTACTTC. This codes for CASSLGGQGKHEQYF.

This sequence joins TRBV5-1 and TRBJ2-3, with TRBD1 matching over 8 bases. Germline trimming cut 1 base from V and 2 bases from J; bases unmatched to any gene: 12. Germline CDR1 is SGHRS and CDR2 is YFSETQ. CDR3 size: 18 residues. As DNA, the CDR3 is TGCGCCAGCAGCTTGATACCCCCGGGACAGGAATACACAGATACGCAGTATTTT. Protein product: CASSLIPPGQEYTDTQYF.

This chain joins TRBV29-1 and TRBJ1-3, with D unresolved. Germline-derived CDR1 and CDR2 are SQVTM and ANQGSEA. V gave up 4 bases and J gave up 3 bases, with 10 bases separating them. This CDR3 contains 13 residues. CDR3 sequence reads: CSVVGGDGNTIYF. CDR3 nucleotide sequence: TGCAGCGTTGTTGGAGGAGATGGAAACACCATATATTTT.

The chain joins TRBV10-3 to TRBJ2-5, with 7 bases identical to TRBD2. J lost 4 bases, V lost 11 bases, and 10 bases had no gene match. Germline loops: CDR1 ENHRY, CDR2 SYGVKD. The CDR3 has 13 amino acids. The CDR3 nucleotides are TGTGCCCTCCGGGGAGGGGCCGGAGAGACCCAGTACTTC. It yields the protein CALRGGAGETQYF.

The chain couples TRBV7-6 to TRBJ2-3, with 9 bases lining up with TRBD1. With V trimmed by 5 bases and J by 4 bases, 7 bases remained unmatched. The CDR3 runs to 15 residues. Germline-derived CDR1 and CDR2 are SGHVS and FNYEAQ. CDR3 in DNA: TGTGCCAGCAGCCGGGGACAGGGAAGGTCAGATACGCAGTATTTT. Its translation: CASSRGQGRSDTQYF.

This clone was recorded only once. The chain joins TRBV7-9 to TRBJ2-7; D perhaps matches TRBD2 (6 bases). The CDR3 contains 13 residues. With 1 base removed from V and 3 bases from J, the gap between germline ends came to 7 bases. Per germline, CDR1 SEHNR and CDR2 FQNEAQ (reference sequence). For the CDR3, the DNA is TGTGCCAGCAGCTTAGGCGGGAACTACGAGCAGTACTTC. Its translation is CASSLGGNYEQYF.

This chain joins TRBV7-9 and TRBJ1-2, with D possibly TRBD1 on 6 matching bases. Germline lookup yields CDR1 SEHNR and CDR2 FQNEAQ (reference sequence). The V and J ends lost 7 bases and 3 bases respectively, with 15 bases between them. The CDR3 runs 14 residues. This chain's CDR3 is CASTNGGNYYGYTF. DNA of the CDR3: TGTGCCAGCACCAATGGGGGCAACTACTATGGCTACACCTTC.

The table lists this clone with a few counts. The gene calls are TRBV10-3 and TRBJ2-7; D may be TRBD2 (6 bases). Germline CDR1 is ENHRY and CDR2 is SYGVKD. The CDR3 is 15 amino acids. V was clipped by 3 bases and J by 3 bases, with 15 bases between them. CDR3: CAISEGPGEVYEQYF. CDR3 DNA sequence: TGTGCCATCAGTGAAGGACCCGGGGAGGTCTACGAGCAGTACTTC.

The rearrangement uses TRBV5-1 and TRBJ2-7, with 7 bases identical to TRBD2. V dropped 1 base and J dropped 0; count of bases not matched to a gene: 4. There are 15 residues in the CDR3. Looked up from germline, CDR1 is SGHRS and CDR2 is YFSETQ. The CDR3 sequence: CASSLTAGSSYEQYF. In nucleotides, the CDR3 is TGCGCCAGCAGCTTGACAGCGGGGAGCTCCTACGAGCAGTACTTC.

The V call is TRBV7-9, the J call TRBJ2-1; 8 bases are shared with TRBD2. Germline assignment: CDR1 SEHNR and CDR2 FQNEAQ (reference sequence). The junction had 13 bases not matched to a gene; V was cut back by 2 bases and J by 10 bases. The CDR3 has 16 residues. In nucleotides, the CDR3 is TGTGCCAGCAGCTTAAGAGGTAGCGGGGCTTGGGGGGAGCAGTTCTTC. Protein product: CASSLRGSGAWGEQFF.

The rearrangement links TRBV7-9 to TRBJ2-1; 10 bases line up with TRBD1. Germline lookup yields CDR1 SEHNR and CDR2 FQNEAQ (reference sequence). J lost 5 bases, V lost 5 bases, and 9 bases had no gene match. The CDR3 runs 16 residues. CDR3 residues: CASSPAGTGVHNEQFF. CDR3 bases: TGTGCCAGCAGCCCCGCCGGGACAGGGGTCCACAATGAGCAGTTCTTC.

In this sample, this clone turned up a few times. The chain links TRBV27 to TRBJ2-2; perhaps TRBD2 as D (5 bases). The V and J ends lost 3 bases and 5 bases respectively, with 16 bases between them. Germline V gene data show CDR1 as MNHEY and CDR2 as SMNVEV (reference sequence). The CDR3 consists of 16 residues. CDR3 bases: TGTGCCAGCAGTTTTTTTCTGGGGAGTTCTACCGGGGAGCTGTTTTTT. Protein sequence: CASSFFLGSSTGELFF.

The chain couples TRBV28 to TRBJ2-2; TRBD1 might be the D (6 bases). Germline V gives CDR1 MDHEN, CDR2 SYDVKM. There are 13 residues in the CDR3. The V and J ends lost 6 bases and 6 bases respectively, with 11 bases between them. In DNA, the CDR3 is TGTGCCAGCAGGGTCAGGGGTGCCGGGGAGCTGTTTTTT. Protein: CASRVRGAGELFF.

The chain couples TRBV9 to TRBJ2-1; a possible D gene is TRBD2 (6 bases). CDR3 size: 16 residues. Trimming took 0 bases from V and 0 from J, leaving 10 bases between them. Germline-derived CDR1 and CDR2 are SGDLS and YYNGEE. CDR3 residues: CASSVEGGASYNEQFF. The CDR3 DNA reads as TGTGCCAGCAGCGTAGAGGGCGGGGCCTCCTACAATGAGCAGTTCTTC. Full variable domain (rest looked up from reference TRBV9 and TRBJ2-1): DSGVTQTPKHLITATGQRVTLRCSPRSGDLSVYWYQQSLDQGLQFLIQYYNGEERAKGNILERFSAQQFPDLHSELNLSSLELGDSALYFCASSVEGGASYNEQFFGPGTRLTVL.

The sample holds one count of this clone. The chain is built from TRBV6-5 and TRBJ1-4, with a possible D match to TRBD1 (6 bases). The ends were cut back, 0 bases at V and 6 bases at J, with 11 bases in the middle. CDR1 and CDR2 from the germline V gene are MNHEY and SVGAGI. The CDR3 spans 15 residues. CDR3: CASSYSRQGYEKLFF. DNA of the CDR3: TGTGCCAGCAGTTACTCTCGGCAGGGGTATGAAAAACTGTTTTTT.

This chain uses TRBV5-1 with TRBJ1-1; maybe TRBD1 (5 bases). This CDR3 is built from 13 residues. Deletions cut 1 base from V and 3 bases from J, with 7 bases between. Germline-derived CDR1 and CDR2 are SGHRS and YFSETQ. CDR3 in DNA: TGCGCCAGCAGCTTGTTAGGGGACACTGAAGCTTTCTTT. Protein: CASSLLGDTEAFF.

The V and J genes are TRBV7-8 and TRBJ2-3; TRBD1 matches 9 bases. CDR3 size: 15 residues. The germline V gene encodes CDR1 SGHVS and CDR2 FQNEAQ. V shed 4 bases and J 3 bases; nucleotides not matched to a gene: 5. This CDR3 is CASSSWTGVTDTQYF. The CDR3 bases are TGTGCCAGCAGCTCTTGGACAGGGGTAACAGATACGCAGTATTTT.